Sequencing of this T cell receptor beta chain was carried out in a study of cytomegalovirus exposure and HLA in healthy donors. In the case of this clone: Antigen unknown.

Regarding the study as a whole: The dataset shows that most TCR sequences were rare, while some public TCRs occurred in many donors.

Profiling relied on immunoSEQ multiplex PCR, and the TCRdb table lists in-frame clones only, not all of them. The repertoire holds nearly 200,000 clones, with 84% as singletons. The V and J ends lost 0 bases and 5 bases, in that order; junction bases with no gene match: 7. CDR1 is SGDLS, CDR2 YYNGEE, per germline. The CDR3 runs 16 residues. The rearrangement links TRBV9 to TRBJ1-4, with 7 nucleotides matching TRBD1. This sequence originates from a woman aged 25 to 39 in good health and CMV-seropositive. The sample consisted of PBMCs. CDR3 sequence (DNA): TGTGCCAGCAGCGTAGCTCCGGGACAGCAGAATGAAAAACTGTTTTTT. This codes for CASSVAPGQQNEKLFF. Filled out from reference TRBV9 and TRBJ1-4, the complete variable domain reads DSGVTQTPKHLITATGQRVTLRCSPRSGDLSVYWYQQSLDQGLQFLIQYYNGEERAKGNILERFSAQQFPDLHSELNLSSLELGDSALYFCASSVAPGQQNEKLFFGSGTQLSVL.